This T cell receptor (beta chain) was identified during a study of T cell responses to AZD1222 COVID-19 vaccine. Turning to the study itself: Second-dose intervals of approximately 4 or approximately 12 weeks were pooled. Findings and caveats of the study: Only six people who got AZD1222 tested seropositive at baseline. The reported proportion of spike-specific TCRs targeting unmutated variant regions was nearly half. Without day 14 samples, only post-peak T cell repertoires were studied.

V lost 4 bases, J lost 10 bases, and 13 bases lay in between. Germline-derived CDR1 and CDR2 are SGHDN and FVKESK. The CDR3 totals 12 residues. For this clone: Its target is unknown.

Assay used: immunoSEQ multiplex PCR; TCRdb lists only in-frame clones, some missing. The top ten hold about 2.5% of the sample, which has around 150,000 clones, nearly 95% seen once. The TCR sequence derives from an adult in good health. The rearrangement links TRBV14 to TRBJ1-1; D gene ambiguous. The sequences come from peripheral blood, collected on day 0 of AZD1222 vaccination. The CDR3 DNA sequence: TGTGCCAGCAGCCGGCCTCTCGGGGTAGCTTTCTTT. It translates to CASSRPLGVAFF.